The 19 T cell receptor beta chains below come from one sample, sequenced in a study of monozygotic twins with inflammatory bowel disease. TCRdb reworked the 5' RACE reads into one entry per CDR3 protein, no DNA. The sample holds 150,000 to 200,000 distinct CDR3 sequences. Material for sequencing was blood. The receptors originated from a human donor with ulcerative colitis or Crohn's disease, or a healthy co-twin of an affected twin (not recorded which).

The chain links TRBV19 to TRBJ2-5; the D gene TCRdb calls, TRBD2, cannot be checked with no DNA. CDR1 is LNHDA and CDR2 is SQIVND in the germline V gene (reference sequence). The CDR3 is made up of 16 amino acids. CDR3 residues: CASSIQGHQYQETQYF.

V gene TRBV4-3 combines with J gene TRBJ2-7; TCRdb lists TRBD1, though no DNA is available to test this call. The germline V gene has CDR1 LGHNA and CDR2 YSLEER. The CDR3 sequence is 15 residues long. CDR3 region: CASSHTTGGSYEQYF.

The chain combines TRBV20-1 with TRBJ1-5; there is no DNA to check the TCRdb D call of TRBD1. The germline CDR1 and CDR2 sequences are DFQATT and SNEGSKA (reference sequence). The CDR3 is 19 amino acids. The CDR3 sequence is CSARAPKGIGGSRRQPQHF.

The V call is TRBV6-5, the J call TRBJ1-2. This CDR3 contains 12 residues. From germline, CDR1 is MNHEY and CDR2 SVGAGI. The CDR3 protein is CASSYRGSGYTF.

The CDR3 protein is CASSFTGSYEDTQYF. V and J are TRBV11-2 and TRBJ2-3; TCRdb's assignment of TRBD2 cannot be checked, as there is no DNA. The CDR3 is 15 residues long. CDR1 is SGHAT and CDR2 is FQNNGV in the germline V gene.

The chain couples TRBV6-1 to TRBJ2-1; there is no DNA to check the TCRdb D call of TRBD2. The CDR3 is 12 amino acids. Germline CDR1 MNHNS, CDR2 SASEGT. The CDR3: CAGSEVAIEQFF.

This chain uses TRBV20-1 with TRBJ1-5. CDR1 is DFQATT and CDR2 is SNEGSKA in the germline V gene (reference sequence). The CDR3 extends over 11 amino acids. The CDR3 protein is CEGLRNQPQHF.

The chain uses TRBV5-1 and TRBJ1-1; TCRdb reports TRBD1, a call that lacks DNA to check it against. Germline CDR1 reads SGHRS; CDR2 reads YFSETQ. CDR3 length: 12 residues. CDR3: CASSLEGAGAFF.

This chain links TRBV30 with TRBJ1-1. Germline loops: CDR1 GTSNPN, CDR2 SVGIG (reference sequence). This CDR3 is 11 amino acids long. The CDR3 protein is CAWSIRVGAFF.

The J gene is TRBJ1-2, the V gene TRBV18. Germline values: CDR1 KGHSH, CDR2 LQKENI. The CDR3 is 13 amino acids. The CDR3 protein is CASSPQPVYGYTF. The variable domain in full, with the rest retrieved from reference TRBV18 and TRBJ1-2, is NAGVMQNPRHLVRRRGQEARLRCSPMKGHSHVYWYRQLPEEGLKFMVYLQKENIIDESGMPKERFSAEFPKEGPSILRIQQVVRGDSAAYFCASSPQPVYGYTFGSGTRLTVV.

This sequence joins TRBV5-1 and TRBJ2-7; TCRdb calls TRBD2, which cannot be checked without DNA. The CDR3 contains 15 residues. The germline V gene has CDR1 SGHRS and CDR2 YFSETQ. CDR3 residues: CASSLVGSGAYEQYF.

The rearrangement joins TRBV7-2 to TRBJ2-1. CDR3 length equals 14 residues. Germline loops: CDR1 SGHTA, CDR2 FQGNSA. The CDR3 reads CASSFPAGYNEQFF.

The chain is built from TRBV6-1 and TRBJ1-4. The CDR3 length is 14 residues. Germline V gene data show CDR1 as MNHNS and CDR2 as SASEGT. This CDR3 is CASSLSPSESQLFF.

The genes are TRBV29-1 and TRBJ2-7; TCRdb calls TRBD2, which cannot be checked without DNA. Per germline, CDR1 SQVTM and CDR2 ANQGSEA. There are 12 residues in the CDR3. Here the CDR3 reads CSVPSPSYEQYF.

The chain is built from TRBV7-9 and TRBJ2-3. This CDR3 comprises 12 residues. CDR1 and CDR2 (germline): SEHNR, FQNEAQ (reference sequence). The CDR3 reads CASSRNTDTQYF.

This rearrangement joins TRBV7-9 to TRBJ2-7; TCRdb's D call, TRBD2, is unchecked because there is no DNA. Germline CDR1 and CDR2: SEHNR and FQNEAQ (reference sequence). This CDR3 contains 16 residues. CDR3 sequence: CASSSTSGSSSYEQYF.

The chain uses TRBV9 and TRBJ2-6; the D call of TRBD2 rests on TCRdb alone, since no DNA is present to check it. This CDR3 is 14 amino acids long. CDR1 SGDLS and CDR2 YYNGEE come from the germline V gene. CDR3 sequence: CASSVGPGANVLTF.

The chain employs TRBV14 and TRBJ1-5. CDR1 is SGHDN and CDR2 is FVKESK in the germline V gene. The CDR3 has 13 amino acids. CDR3 sequence: CASSQMVNQPQHF. The whole variable domain, filled in from reference TRBV14 and TRBJ1-5, reads EAGVTQFPSHSVIEKGQTVTLRCDPISGHDNLYWYRRVMGKEIKFLLHFVKESKQDESGMPNNRFLAERTGGTYSTLKVQPAELEDSGVYFCASSQMVNQPQHFGDGTRLSIL.

This chain connects TRBV12-3 or TRBV12-4 to TRBJ2-3; TCRdb proposes TRBD1, but this gene call is untestable without DNA. CDR3 size: 15 residues. CDR3 amino acids: CASSFESTGVDTQYF.